A selection of T cell receptor beta chains follows, all from one sample in a study of T cells in Graves' hyperthyroidism and ophthalmopathy. TCRdb redid the calling of the multiplex PCR reads with MiXCR, one entry per CDR3 protein. The sample shows approximately 640,000 distinct CDR3 sequences, around 15% of them seen only once. The sample comprised blood. All receptors derive from a man aged 45 to 65 with Graves' hyperthyroidism. CDR3s leave out the opening cysteine and the closing phenylalanine or tryptophan. The order of the fields is V gene, J gene, CDR3 protein.

>TRBV7-2|TRBJ2-2
ASSQGLDNLPGELF
>TRBV3-1|TRBJ2-1
ASSLSASGKSEQF
>TRBV20-1|TRBJ2-5
SARGQRVTGTGETQY
>TRBV12-3/TRBV12-4|TRBJ2-5
ASRRNTAGETQY
>TRBV3-1|TRBJ2-7
ASSPRESRTYEQY
>TRBV24-1|TRBJ1-2
ATSDPDGFVGYT
>TRBV30|TRBJ1-2
VWSEQGVDGYT
>TRBV6-2/TRBV6-3|TRBJ1-4
ASSYRSGRGRAGATNEKLF
>TRBV19|TRBJ1-5
ASSTAGGNQPQH
>TRBV2|TRBJ2-3
ASRGGVFTDTQY
>TRBV6-2/TRBV6-3|TRBJ1-2
ASSYRGTYGYT
>TRBV7-9|TRBJ1-1
ASRSRRGIRTNTEAF
>TRBV7-9|TRBJ2-1
ASSFSDLGLRYNEQF
>TRBV5-1|TRBJ1-2
ASSRGQNLYGYT
>TRBV29-1|TRBJ2-7
SVELAGTSGSYEQY
>TRBV27|TRBJ2-6
ASSLSSPDRGVSGANVLT
>TRBV18|TRBJ1-1
ASSPSTGGYTEAF
>TRBV30|TRBJ2-7
AWSTGGFNEQY
>TRBV5-1|TRBJ2-2
ASSLNPTGELF
>TRBV5-1|TRBJ2-7
ASSSGQGAHEQY
>TRBV19|TRBJ2-1
ASSIGRLAGRNEQF
>TRBV5-1|TRBJ2-1
ASSPGTSGITGNEQF
>TRBV6-5|TRBJ2-7
ASSYSGNTYEQY
>TRBV11-2|TRBJ2-2
ASSLGAGTGMSGELF
>TRBV28|TRBJ2-7
ASNPDSPSYEQY
>TRBV7-9|TRBJ2-7
ASSLAGDRGGEQY
>TRBV12-3/TRBV12-4|TRBJ2-7
ASRLAGAAEQY
>TRBV12-3/TRBV12-4|TRBJ2-3
ASRPPGGRYTDTQY
>TRBV5-1|TRBJ2-7
ASSGSGSVYEQY
>TRBV7-6|TRBJ1-3
ASSPDVPGNTIY
>TRBV10-1|TRBJ2-3
ASSEGGYTDTQY
>TRBV11-1|TRBJ2-7
ASSLPYLGGEGYTYEQY
>TRBV7-6|TRBJ2-1
ASSSSWGLVYNEQF
>TRBV20-1|TRBJ1-3
SAREGARNTIY
>TRBV13|TRBJ1-1
ASSFGQGGVATEAF
>TRBV7-9|TRBJ2-3
ASSLVGGAVSTDTQY
>TRBV10-3|TRBJ2-1
AISEIRREGPFEQF
>TRBV7-9|TRBJ1-1
ASSLRGDGTEAF
>TRBV28|TRBJ2-7
ASSFKEQY